The 25 T cell receptor beta chains below come from one sample, sequenced in a study of blood T cell repertoires in COVID-19. The assay was immunoSEQ multiplex PCR, and TCRdb's table has in-frame clones only and misses some. This table holds some 150,000 clones, roughly 87% found once. The sequencing input was peripheral blood. These receptors originate from a human donor in a cohort sampled during active COVID-19.

V usage is TRBV6-1 and J usage is TRBJ2-5; D is possibly TRBD1 (6 bases). Per germline, CDR1 MNHNS and CDR2 SASEGT. The CDR3 runs to 15 residues. V dropped 1 base and J dropped 7 bases, with 16 bases sitting between them. The CDR3 loop reads CASSEDEGGRGTQYF. In DNA form, the CDR3 reads TGTGCCAGCAGTGAAGATGAAGGGGGACGGGGGACCCAGTACTTC.

The J gene is TRBJ2-3, the V gene TRBV2; D gene unclear. V was shortened by 4 bases and J by 6 bases, with 5 bases between the two germline ends. The CDR3 is 11 residues long. CDR1 SNHLY and CDR2 FYNNEI come from the germline V gene. The chain's CDR3 is CASSGVDTQYF. DNA of the CDR3: TGTGCCAGCAGTGGAGTGGATACGCAGTATTTT. Using reference TRBV2 and TRBJ2-3 for the parts outside the CDR3, the full variable domain is EPEVTQTPSHQVTQMGQEVILRCVPISNHLYFYWYRQILGQKVEFLVSFYNNEISEKSEIFDDQFSVERPDGSNFTLKIRSTKLEDSAMYFCASSGVDTQYFGPGTRLTVL.

This clone has just one count. V gene TRBV10-3 combines with J gene TRBJ2-6; a weak D match, TRBD2 (6 bases). The ends were cut back, 7 bases at V and 0 bases at J, with 7 bases in the middle. The CDR3 has 14 amino acids. In germline, CDR1 is ENHRY, CDR2 SYGVKD. The CDR3 DNA sequence: TGTGCCATCACCGGGAGCTCTGGGGCCAACGTCCTGACTTTC. It codes for CAITGSSGANVLTF.

The genes are TRBV11-2 and TRBJ1-4, with D possibly TRBD1 on 5 matching bases. V lost 4 bases and J lost 8, with 14 bases in between. CDR3 length: 14 amino acids. Germline-derived CDR1 and CDR2 are SGHAT and FQNNGV. DNA for the CDR3: TGTGCCAGCAGCTCTCTCTTGGAGGGGGAAAAACTGTTTTTT. Amino acids: CASSSLLEGEKLFF. Complete variable domain (other parts from reference TRBV11-2 and TRBJ1-4): EAGVAQSPRYKIIEKRQSVAFWCNPISGHATLYWYQQILGQGPKLLIQFQNNGVVDDSQLPKDRFSAERLKGVDSTLKIQPAKLEDSAVYLCASSSLLEGEKLFFGSGTQLSVL.

The chain recombines TRBV9 with TRBJ2-3; D is undetermined. Germline loops: CDR1 SGDLS, CDR2 YYNGEE. V was clipped by 1 base and J by 4 bases, with 7 bases between them. CDR3 length: 13 amino acids. CDR3 sequence: CASSVTTPDTQYF. CDR3 bases: TGTGCCAGCAGCGTAACTACACCAGATACGCAGTATTTT.

The chain recombines TRBV5-1 with TRBJ2-3; no definite D call. CDR1 SGHRS and CDR2 YFSETQ come from the germline V gene. Trimming shortened V by 2 bases and J by 6 bases, and 13 bases separated the two germline ends. The CDR3 spans 14 residues. The CDR3 coding sequence is TGCGCCAGCAGCTTAACCCCAACTTCGGATACGCAGTATTTT. This sequence encodes CASSLTPTSDTQYF. Drawing the rest from reference TRBV5-1 and TRBJ2-3, the complete variable domain is KAGVTQTPRYLIKTRGQQVTLSCSPISGHRSVSWYQQTPGQGLQFLFEYFSETQRNKGNFPGRFSGRQFSNSRSEMNVSTLELGDSALYLCASSLTPTSDTQYFGPGTRLTVL.

The chain couples TRBV10-1 to TRBJ1-1, with D possibly being TRBD1 (6 bases). The CDR3 is made up of 16 amino acids. Trimming removed 3 bases at V and 1 base at J, with 15 bases between. The V gene's germline CDR1 is WNHNN and CDR2 SYGVQD (reference sequence). CDR3 residues: CASSDRQGIANTEAFF. The CDR3 DNA reads as TGCGCCAGCAGTGATCGGCAGGGGATCGCGAACACTGAAGCTTTCTTT.

This clone was recorded once. The CDR3 reads CASSTLTGFGETQYF. CDR3 bases: TGTGCCAGCAGCACTCTAACAGGGTTCGGGGAGACCCAGTACTTC. The chain uses TRBV14 and TRBJ2-5; D is perhaps TRBD1 (6 bases). The CDR3 is made up of 15 amino acids. Germline V lookup: CDR1 SGHDN, CDR2 FVKESK. Trimming left V 5 bases short and J 5 bases short, with 18 bases between.

The rearrangement joins TRBV19 to TRBJ2-3, with 9 bases identical to TRBD1. CDR3 length equals 15 residues. Trimming took 4 bases from V and 1 from J; bases not matched to a gene: 3. CDR1 and CDR2 (germline): LNHDA, SQIVND (reference sequence). The CDR3 DNA reads TGTGCCAGTAGTAACAGGGGGCGAGGCACAGATACGCAGTATTTT. This encodes CASSNRGRGTDTQYF.

The chain links TRBV2 to TRBJ2-1; TRBD2 aligns across 8 bases. The germline V gene has CDR1 SNHLY and CDR2 FYNNEI. The CDR3 runs to 14 residues. After removal of 2 bases from V and 9 bases from J, the junction contained 6 bases not matched to a gene. CDR3 loop: CASSERGGPGEQFF. The CDR3 bases are TGTGCCAGCAGTGAACGGGGGGGCCCGGGTGAGCAGTTCTTC.

V is TRBV5-1 and J is TRBJ1-1; TRBD1 aligns across 8 bases. This CDR3 is 14 amino acids long. Germline CDR1 SGHRS, CDR2 YFSETQ. Trimming at V came to 4 bases and at J to 0 bases, leaving 2 bases not matched to a gene. CDR3 residues: CASSGQGMNTEAFF. Written as DNA, the CDR3 is TGCGCCAGCAGCGGACAGGGCATGAACACTGAAGCTTTCTTT.

The V gene is TRBV5-1, the J gene TRBJ2-3; TRBD2 matches at 13 bases. The junction had 5 bases not matched to a gene; V was cut back by 7 bases and J by 3 bases. Germline lookup yields CDR1 SGHRS and CDR2 YFSETQ. This CDR3 comprises 15 residues. This CDR3 reads CASARLAGGTDTQYF. In nucleotides, the CDR3 is TGCGCCAGCGCCCGACTAGCGGGGGGTACAGATACGCAGTATTTT.

The rearrangement links TRBV9 to TRBJ2-3; 10 bases fit TRBD2. The trim removed 4 bases at V and 4 bases at J, leaving 9 bases unmatched. CDR1 and CDR2 from the germline V gene are SGDLS and YYNGEE. The CDR3 sequence is 16 residues long. Here the CDR3 reads CASSPRAGGTADTQYF. Here the CDR3 DNA reads TGTGCCAGCAGCCCCCGAGCGGGGGGGACCGCAGATACGCAGTATTTT.

The rearrangement links TRBV7-8 to TRBJ2-7, with D possibly TRBD1 on 6 matching bases. V lost 5 bases to trimming and J lost 1 base, with 9 bases between them. Germline CDR1 is SGHVS and CDR2 is FQNEAQ. There are 13 residues in the CDR3. CDR3 in DNA: TGTGCCAGCAGCCAACAGGGTTCCTACGAGCAGTACTTC. Amino acid sequence: CASSQQGSYEQYF.

The chain combines TRBV7-9 with TRBJ2-7; D might be TRBD1 (6 bases). With 5 bases removed from V and 2 bases from J, the gap between germline ends came to 13 bases. The CDR3 loop spans 14 amino acids. CDR1 and CDR2 from the germline V gene are SEHNR and FQNEAQ (reference sequence). This CDR3 is CASSQRTVAYEQYF. The CDR3 bases are TGTGCCAGCAGCCAGAGGACAGTAGCCTACGAGCAGTACTTC.

The rearrangement links TRBV19 to TRBJ2-7, with 9 bases that match TRBD1. The junction had 7 bases not matched to a gene; V was cut back by 4 bases and J by 3 bases. Per the germline V gene, CDR1 is LNHDA and CDR2 is SQIVND (reference sequence). This CDR3 spans 15 amino acids. The CDR3 coding sequence is TGTGCCAGTAGTACCCTCGGGACAGGGTTCTACGAGCAGTACTTC. It yields the protein CASSTLGTGFYEQYF.

In DNA, the CDR3 is TGTGCCAGCAGCTTATGGACAGGAATCGCCCCCCCGAGCTCCTATAATTCACCCCTCCACTTT. Its protein product is CASSLWTGIAPPSSYNSPLHF. The chain has TRBV7-3 and TRBJ1-6, with 7 bases fitting TRBD1. The CDR3 covers 21 residues. V lost 2 bases and J lost 0; bases outside the gene matches: 16. Germline V gives CDR1 SGHTA, CDR2 FQGTGA.

This CDR3 reads CASSPRGTTLAEQYF. CDR3 DNA: TGCGCCAGCAGCCCGCGGGGGACCACCTTGGCCGAGCAGTACTTC. V is TRBV5-1 and J is TRBJ2-7, with 7 bases lining up with TRBD2. The CDR3 contains 15 residues. V was pared by 4 bases and J by 6 bases, with 13 bases of the junction left unmatched. The germline V gene encodes CDR1 SGHRS and CDR2 YFSETQ.

This rearrangement joins TRBV5-6 to TRBJ2-1, with 7 nucleotides matching TRBD2. CDR3 length: 11 amino acids. J was trimmed by 9 bases and V by 3 bases; bases with no gene match: 0. CDR1 is SGHDT and CDR2 is YYEEEE in the germline V gene. CDR3 nucleotide sequence: TGTGCCAGCAGCTGGGGGGGTGAGCAGTTCTTC. The encoded protein is CASSWGGEQFF. Looking up the rest from reference TRBV5-6 and TRBJ2-1 gives the full variable domain: DAGVTQSPTHLIKTRGQQVTLRCSPKSGHDTVSWYQQALGQGPQFIFQYYEEEERQRGNFPDRFSGHQFPNYSSELNVNALLLGDSALYLCASSWGGEQFFGPGTRLTVL.

The rearrangement joins TRBV25-1 to TRBJ1-4; 9 bases align to TRBD1. V lost 3 bases to trimming and J lost 5 bases; unmatched junction nucleotides: 7. This CDR3 is 16 amino acids long. CDR1 MGHDK and CDR2 SYGVNS come from the germline V gene. The CDR3 protein is CASSDNRGRVNEKLFF. In nucleotides, the CDR3 is TGTGCCAGCAGTGACAACAGGGGGCGCGTGAATGAAAAACTGTTTTTT.

Only one count was recorded for this clone. The J gene is TRBJ2-1, the V gene TRBV14; the D is unclear. From germline, CDR1 is SGHDN and CDR2 FVKESK. The V and J ends lost 4 bases and 4 bases respectively, with 5 bases between them. The CDR3 is 12 residues long. DNA of the CDR3: TGTGCCAGCAGCCTCAGATACAATGAGCAGTTCTTC. Amino acid sequence: CASSLRYNEQFF. The full variable domain, in which reference TRBV14 and TRBJ2-1 provide the parts outside the CDR3, is EAGVTQFPSHSVIEKGQTVTLRCDPISGHDNLYWYRRVMGKEIKFLLHFVKESKQDESGMPNNRFLAERTGGTYSTLKVQPAELEDSGVYFCASSLRYNEQFFGPGTRLTVL.

V usage is TRBV5-1 and J usage is TRBJ2-7; 14 nucleotides match TRBD2. Trimming took 4 bases from V and 1 from J; bases not matched to a gene: 10. CDR3 length equals 18 residues. Germline V CDR1 and CDR2: SGHRS, YFSETQ. Here the CDR3 DNA reads TGCGCCAGCAGCCGACTAGCGGGGGGGCCAGGTGAGTCCTACGAGCAGTACTTC. It yields the protein CASSRLAGGPGESYEQYF.

In DNA, the CDR3 is TGTGCCAGCAGCTTAGACAGGGGGCCTGAAAAACTGTTTTTT. Translation gives CASSLDRGPEKLFF. The chain uses TRBV7-9 and TRBJ1-4; 9 bases map to TRBD1. After removal of 1 base from V and 7 bases from J, the junction contained 1 base not matched to a gene. This CDR3 is built from 14 residues. Germline V lookup: CDR1 SEHNR, CDR2 FQNEAQ (reference sequence).

CDR3 in DNA: TGCAGCGTCTATGGGACAGCCAGCACAGATACGCAGTATTTT. This codes for CSVYGTASTDTQYF. This chain joins TRBV29-1 and TRBJ2-3, with 7 nucleotides matching TRBD1. This CDR3 contains 14 residues. CDR1 SQVTM and CDR2 ANQGSEA come from the germline V gene. The V gene end was trimmed by 6 bases and the J gene end by 0 bases; junction bases not matched to a gene: 6.

The genes are TRBV4-3 and TRBJ1-2, with a weak D call TRBD1 (5 bases). Trimming left V 0 bases short and J 2 bases short, with 16 bases between. The CDR3 runs 17 residues. Germline assignment: CDR1 LGHNA and CDR2 YSLEER. The CDR3 DNA reads TGCGCCAGCAGCCAAGATCTGGGTGTCCGGGGGAACTATGGCTACACCTTC. Protein: CASSQDLGVRGNYGYTF.